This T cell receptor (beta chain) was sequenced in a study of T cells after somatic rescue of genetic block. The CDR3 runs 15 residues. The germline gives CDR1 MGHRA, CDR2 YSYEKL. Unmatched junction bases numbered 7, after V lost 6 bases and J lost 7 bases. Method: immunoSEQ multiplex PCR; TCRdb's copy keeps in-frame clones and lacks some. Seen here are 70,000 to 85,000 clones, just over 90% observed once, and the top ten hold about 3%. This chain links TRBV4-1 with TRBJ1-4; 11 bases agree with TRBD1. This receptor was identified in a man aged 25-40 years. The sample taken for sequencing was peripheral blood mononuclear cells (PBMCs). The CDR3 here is CASSQSGTGGEKLFF. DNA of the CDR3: TGCGCCAGCAGTCAATCCGGGACAGGGGGTGAAAAACTGTTTTTT.